This record covers a single T cell receptor beta chain. This sample was included in a study of sequential checkpoint blockade in melanoma. Described treatment: randomized to nivolumab then ipilimumab (arm A) or the reverse (arm B). With V trimmed by 4 bases and J by 10 bases, 7 bases remained unmatched. The CDR3 extends over 13 amino acids. CDR1 and CDR2 from the germline V gene are MNHEY and SVGAGI. Assay: immunoSEQ multiplex PCR; the TCRdb copy retains only in-frame clones and omits some. The profile shows roughly 20,000 clones, about 83% of them singletons. The input for sequencing was CD8+ T cells sorted from blood (inferred from file names), taken from a patient given nivolumab and ipilimumab in sequence. The clonotype comes from a human donor with melanoma. The rearrangement uses TRBV6-5 and TRBJ1-1, with 9 bases aligning to TRBD1. The CDR3 bases are TGTGCCAGCAGTTTAGGACAGGGGAGCGTAGCTTTCTTT. This translates into CASSLGQGSVAFF.